These 19 T cell receptor beta chains share one sample of origin, sequenced in a study of CD8+CD57+ T cells in acquired aplastic anemia. Genomic DNA acted as the template from which TCR beta VDJ combination and CDR3 sequence profiling were carried out. Each CDR3 protein is one row after TCRdb ran MiXCR on the reads. The sample has 150,000 to 200,000 distinct CDR3 sequences, roughly 63% seen once. The specimen was sorted CD4+, CD8+, or CD8+CD57+ T cells (not recorded which) from PBMCs. These receptors were collected from a human donor in good health.

The J gene is TRBJ2-3, the V gene TRBV7-9; 9 nucleotides match TRBD2. The CDR3 runs 15 residues. V dropped 0 bases and J dropped 4; count of bases not matched to a gene: 2. The V gene's germline CDR1 is SEHNR and CDR2 FQNEAQ (reference sequence). Written as DNA, the CDR3 is TGTGCCAGCAGCTTAGCGGCGGGAGGGCCAGATACGCAGTATTTT. Amino acids: CASSLAAGGPDTQYF.

V usage is TRBV24-1 and J usage is TRBJ2-2; maybe TRBD1 (5 bases). The V and J ends lost 5 bases and 1 base respectively, with 13 bases between them. Germline V CDR1 and CDR2: KGHDR, SFDVKD. This CDR3 contains 16 residues. The CDR3 nucleotides are TGTGCCACCAGTGGAGTGACCACAGGGAACACCGGGGAGCTGTTTTTT. Translation gives CATSGVTTGNTGELFF.

In its sample, this clonotype was seen a few times. The rearrangement uses TRBV9 and TRBJ2-7; the D gene is possibly TRBD1 (6 bases). V lost 0 bases, J lost 1 base, and 14 bases lay in between. CDR3 length: 16 residues. Germline V gives CDR1 SGDLS, CDR2 YYNGEE. The CDR3 DNA is TGTGCCAGCAGCGTAGCTGAGACAGGCCTTTCCTACGAGCAGTACTTC. It encodes CASSVAETGLSYEQYF.

This clonotype appeared many times. The CDR3 protein is CASSLVPSYEQYF. CDR3 DNA: TGTGCCAGCAGCTTGGTACCGTCCTACGAGCAGTACTTC. The chain uses TRBV7-8 and TRBJ2-7, with D hard to call. This CDR3 region has 13 residues. CDR1 and CDR2 from the germline V gene are SGHVS and FQNEAQ. Trimming took off 3 bases at V and 1 base at J, with 7 bases between the two ends.

In this sample, this clonotype turned up many times. The chain uses TRBV12-3 or TRBV12-4 and TRBJ2-7, with TRBD2 matching over 14 bases. V shed 8 bases and J 5 bases; nucleotides not matched to a gene: 5. CDR3 length: 14 amino acids. The CDR3 spells CASGGTSGSNEQYF. The CDR3 bases are TGTGCCAGCGGGGGGACTAGCGGGAGTAACGAGCAGTACTTC.

A word on this clonotype: The CDR3 ends on some other residue instead of the conserved phenylalanine or tryptophan, so this is likely a read error. This chain connects TRBV7-9 to TRBJ1-1, with 8 bases that match TRBD1. This CDR3 has 15 amino acids. The germline gives CDR1 SEHNR, CDR2 FQNEAQ (reference sequence). The V and J ends lost 7 bases and 1 base, in that order; junction bases with no gene match: 8. The DNA for the CDR3 is TGTGCCAGCATTTCAGTAGGACAGGGGAACACTGAAGCTTTCATT. Translation: CASISVGQGNTEAFI.

CDR3 DNA sequence: TGTGCCAGCAGTGCCTGGAGCATTTCCTCTGGAAACACCATATATTTT. Translation gives CASSAWSISSGNTIYF. The rearrangement links TRBV2 to TRBJ1-3; D is undetermined. Between the trimmed V and J ends, which lost 4 bases and 0 bases, there was a span of 13 bases. CDR1 is SNHLY, CDR2 FYNNEI, per germline. CDR3 length: 16 residues.

Concerning this clonotype: A much larger clone lies a single base off, so this may be a read error. The rearrangement joins TRBV7-9 to TRBJ1-2; D is ambiguous. The CDR3 runs 15 residues. The ends were cut back, 8 bases at V and 6 bases at J, with 22 bases in the middle. The germline gives CDR1 SEHNR, CDR2 FQNEAQ (reference sequence). CDR3 sequence reads: CASGPPVISEDGYTF. As DNA, the CDR3 is TGTGCCAGCGGCCCCCCCGTTATCTCGGAGGATGGCTACACCTTC. The full variable domain, its missing parts supplied by reference TRBV7-9 and TRBJ1-2, is DTGVSQNPRHKITKRGQNVTFRCDPISEHNRLYWYRQTLGQGPEFLTYFQNEAQLEKSRLLSDRFSAERPKGSFSTLEIQRTEQGDSAMYLCASGPPVISEDGYTFGSGTRLTVV.

The CDR3 here is CATSNGGLAGALWETQYF. The CDR3 coding sequence is TGTGCCACCAGTAATGGAGGACTAGCGGGAGCCTTGTGGGAGACCCAGTACTTC. V usage is TRBV24-1 and J usage is TRBJ2-5, with 13 bases aligning to TRBD2. There are 18 residues in the CDR3. Germline CDR1 and CDR2: KGHDR and SFDVKD. After removal of 6 bases from V and 5 bases from J, the junction contained 14 bases not matched to a gene.

This chain connects TRBV19 to TRBJ1-2; maybe TRBD1 (6 bases). The V end lost 10 bases, the J end lost 2 bases, and 11 bases lay between the germline ends. Germline CDR1 and CDR2: LNHDA and SQIVND (reference sequence). This CDR3 contains 12 residues. In nucleotides, the CDR3 is TGTGCCATCACGGACAGAAACTATGGCTACACCTTC. Translation gives CAITDRNYGYTF.

This clonotype has more than one count but fewer than ten. The rearrangement links TRBV15 to TRBJ2-7; 8 positions agree with TRBD1. The CDR3 contains 16 residues. V shed 4 bases, J shed 4 bases, and the junction held 12 bases outside the gene matches. CDR1 is LNHNV, CDR2 YYDKDF, per germline (reference sequence). The CDR3 here is CATSTRDGTGSYEQYF. CDR3 sequence (DNA): TGTGCCACCAGCACGAGGGACGGGACAGGCAGTTACGAGCAGTACTTC.

The chain couples TRBV7-9 to TRBJ2-7; 11 bases match TRBD2. This CDR3 has 15 amino acids. The germline CDR1 and CDR2 sequences are SEHNR and FQNEAQ (reference sequence). V was clipped by 4 bases and J by 2 bases; unmatched bases: 4. The CDR3 spells CASSSTSGVPYEQYF. CDR3 DNA sequence: TGTGCCAGCAGCTCGACTAGCGGGGTACCCTACGAGCAGTACTTC.

This clonotype was observed at least ten times. The J gene is TRBJ2-1, the V gene TRBV11-2; 11 nucleotides agree with TRBD2. The CDR3 length is 15 residues. J lost 8 bases, V lost 2 bases, and 5 bases had no gene match. Germline CDR1 SGHAT, CDR2 FQNNGV. The CDR3 loop is CASSLTSGSWDEQFF. CDR3 coding DNA: TGTGCCAGCAGCTTAACTAGCGGGAGTTGGGATGAGCAGTTCTTC.

This clonotype was counted between two and nine times. The genes are TRBV9 and TRBJ2-3; 7 bases align to TRBD2. Per germline, CDR1 SGDLS and CDR2 YYNGEE. CDR3 length: 15 residues. The ends lost 0 bases at V and 11 bases at J; junction bases unmatched: 12. This chain's CDR3 is CASSVVAGVDNEQYF. CDR3 nucleotides: TGTGCCAGCAGCGTAGTGGCGGGAGTGGATAATGAGCAGTATTTT.

The chain uses TRBV10-3 and TRBJ1-5, with 9 bases fitting TRBD1. J was trimmed by 7 bases and V by 6 bases; bases with no gene match: 4. This CDR3 spans 13 amino acids. Looked up from germline, CDR1 is ENHRY and CDR2 is SYGVKD. CDR3 bases: TGTGCCATCAGCACAGGGGGCGAGCAGCCCCAGCATTTT. Translating gives CAISTGGEQPQHF.

A few counts support this clonotype. The rearrangement joins TRBV12-3 or TRBV12-4 to TRBJ1-6; D gene unclear. This CDR3 is 14 amino acids long. V shed 3 bases and J shed 10 bases, with 13 bases lying between them. CDR3 amino acids: CASSFSGNVSPLHF. The DNA of the CDR3 is TGTGCCAGCAGTTTTTCTGGGAATGTATCACCCCTCCACTTT.

This chain uses TRBV20-1 with TRBJ2-5; 9 bases are shared with TRBD1. Germline CDR1 DFQATT, CDR2 SNEGSKA (reference sequence). The CDR3 consists of 15 residues. J lost 10 bases, V lost 1 base, and 13 bases had no gene match. DNA of the CDR3: TGCAGTGCTAGAGTCCCAGCCCGTAGACAGGGGGACCAGTACTTC. This gives the protein CSARVPARRQGDQYF.

V usage is TRBV19 and J usage is TRBJ2-1; 16 bases align to TRBD2. Trimming removed 5 bases from V and 5 bases from J; junction bases left unmatched: 9. The CDR3 totals 18 residues. The germline V gene encodes CDR1 LNHDA and CDR2 SQIVND (reference sequence). The CDR3 here is CASSPGTSGRGLDNEQFF. CDR3 sequence (DNA): TGTGCCAGTAGTCCCGGGACTAGCGGGAGGGGATTGGACAATGAGCAGTTCTTC.

V gene TRBV7-8 combines with J gene TRBJ1-1; D is ambiguous. V lost 5 bases and J 8 bases, leaving 9 bases between the germline ends. This CDR3 spans 11 amino acids. The germline CDR1 and CDR2 sequences are SGHVS and FQNEAQ. CDR3 residues: CASSTLQEAFF. The CDR3 DNA sequence: TGTGCCAGCAGCACCCTACAAGAAGCTTTCTTT. Variable domain in full (rest from reference TRBV7-8 and TRBJ1-1): GAGVSQSPRYKVAKRGQDVALRCDPISGHVSLFWYQQALGQGPEFLTYFQNEAQLDKSGLPSDRFFAERPEGSVSTLKIQRTQQEDSAVYLCASSTLQEAFFGQGTRLTVV.